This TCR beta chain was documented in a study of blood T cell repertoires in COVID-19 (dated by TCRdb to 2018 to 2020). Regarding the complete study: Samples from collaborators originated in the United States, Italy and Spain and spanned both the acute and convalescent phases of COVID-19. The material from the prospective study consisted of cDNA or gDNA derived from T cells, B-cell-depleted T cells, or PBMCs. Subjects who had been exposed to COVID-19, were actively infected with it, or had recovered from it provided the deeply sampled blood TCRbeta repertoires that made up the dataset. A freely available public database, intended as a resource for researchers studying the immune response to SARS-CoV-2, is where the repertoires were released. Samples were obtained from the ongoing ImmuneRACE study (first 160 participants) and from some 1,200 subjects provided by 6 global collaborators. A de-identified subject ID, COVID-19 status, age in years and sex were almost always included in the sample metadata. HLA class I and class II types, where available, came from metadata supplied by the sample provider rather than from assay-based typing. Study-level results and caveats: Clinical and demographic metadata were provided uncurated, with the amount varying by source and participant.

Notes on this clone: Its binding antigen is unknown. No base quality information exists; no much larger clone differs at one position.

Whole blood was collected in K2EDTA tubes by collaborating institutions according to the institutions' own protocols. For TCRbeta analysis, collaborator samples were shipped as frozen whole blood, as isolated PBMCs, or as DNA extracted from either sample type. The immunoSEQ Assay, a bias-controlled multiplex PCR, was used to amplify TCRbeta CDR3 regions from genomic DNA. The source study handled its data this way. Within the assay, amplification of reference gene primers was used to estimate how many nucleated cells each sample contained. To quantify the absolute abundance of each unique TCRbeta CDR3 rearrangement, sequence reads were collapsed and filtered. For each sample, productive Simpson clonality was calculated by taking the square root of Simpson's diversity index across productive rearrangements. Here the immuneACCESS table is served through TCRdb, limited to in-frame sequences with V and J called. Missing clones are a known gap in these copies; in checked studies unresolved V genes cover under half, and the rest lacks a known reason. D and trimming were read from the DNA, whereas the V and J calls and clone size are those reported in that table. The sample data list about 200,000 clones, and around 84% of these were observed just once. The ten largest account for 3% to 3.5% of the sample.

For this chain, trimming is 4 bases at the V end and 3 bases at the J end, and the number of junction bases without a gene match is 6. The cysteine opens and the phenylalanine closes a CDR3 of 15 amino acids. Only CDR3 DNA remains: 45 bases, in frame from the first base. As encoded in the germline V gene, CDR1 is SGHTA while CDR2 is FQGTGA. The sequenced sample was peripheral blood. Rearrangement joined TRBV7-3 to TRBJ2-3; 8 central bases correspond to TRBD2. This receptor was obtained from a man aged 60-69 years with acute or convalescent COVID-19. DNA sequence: TGTGCCAGCAGCTCCCGGGGGGGCGATACAGATACGCAGTATTTT. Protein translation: CASSSRGGDTDTQYF.